This TCR beta chain emerged from a study of CD8 T cells in Susac syndrome. This clonotype was seen a few times. RNA amounts of 0.5 to 1 ug underwent reverse transcription with random hexamers. Via MiXCR, TCRdb re-called the immunoSEQ multiplex PCR reads, giving one row per CDR3 protein. This sample has 140,000 or so distinct CDR3 sequences, with approximately 94% found just once. This sequence was found in a human donor in good health. Source material: CD4+ T cells from PBMCs.

DNA for the CDR3: TGTGCCAGCAGCCAAGCTCTAGCGGGAACAGGCGAGCAGTACTTC. It encodes CASSQALAGTGEQYF. The chain has TRBV14 and TRBJ2-7; TRBD2 matches 9 bases. The germline gives CDR1 SGHDN, CDR2 FVKESK. V lost 1 base, J lost 6 bases, and 7 bases stayed unmatched. This CDR3 comprises 15 residues.